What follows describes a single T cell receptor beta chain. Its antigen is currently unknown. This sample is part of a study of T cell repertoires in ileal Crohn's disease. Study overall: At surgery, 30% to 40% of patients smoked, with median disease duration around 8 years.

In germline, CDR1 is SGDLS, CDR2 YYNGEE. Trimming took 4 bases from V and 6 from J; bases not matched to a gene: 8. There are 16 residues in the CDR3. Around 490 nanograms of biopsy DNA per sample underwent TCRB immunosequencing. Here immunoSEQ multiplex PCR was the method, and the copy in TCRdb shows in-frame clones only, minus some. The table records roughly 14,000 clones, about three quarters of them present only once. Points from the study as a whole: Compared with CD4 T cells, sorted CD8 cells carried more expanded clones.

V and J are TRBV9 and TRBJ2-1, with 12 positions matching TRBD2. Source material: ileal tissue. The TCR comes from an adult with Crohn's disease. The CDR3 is CASSSSLAGGLNEQFF. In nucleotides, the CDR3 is TGTGCCAGCAGCTCCTCCCTAGCGGGGGGGCTCAATGAGCAGTTCTTC. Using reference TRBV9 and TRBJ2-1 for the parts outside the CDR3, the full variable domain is DSGVTQTPKHLITATGQRVTLRCSPRSGDLSVYWYQQSLDQGLQFLIQYYNGEERAKGNILERFSAQQFPDLHSELNLSSLELGDSALYFCASSSSLAGGLNEQFFGPGTRLTVL.